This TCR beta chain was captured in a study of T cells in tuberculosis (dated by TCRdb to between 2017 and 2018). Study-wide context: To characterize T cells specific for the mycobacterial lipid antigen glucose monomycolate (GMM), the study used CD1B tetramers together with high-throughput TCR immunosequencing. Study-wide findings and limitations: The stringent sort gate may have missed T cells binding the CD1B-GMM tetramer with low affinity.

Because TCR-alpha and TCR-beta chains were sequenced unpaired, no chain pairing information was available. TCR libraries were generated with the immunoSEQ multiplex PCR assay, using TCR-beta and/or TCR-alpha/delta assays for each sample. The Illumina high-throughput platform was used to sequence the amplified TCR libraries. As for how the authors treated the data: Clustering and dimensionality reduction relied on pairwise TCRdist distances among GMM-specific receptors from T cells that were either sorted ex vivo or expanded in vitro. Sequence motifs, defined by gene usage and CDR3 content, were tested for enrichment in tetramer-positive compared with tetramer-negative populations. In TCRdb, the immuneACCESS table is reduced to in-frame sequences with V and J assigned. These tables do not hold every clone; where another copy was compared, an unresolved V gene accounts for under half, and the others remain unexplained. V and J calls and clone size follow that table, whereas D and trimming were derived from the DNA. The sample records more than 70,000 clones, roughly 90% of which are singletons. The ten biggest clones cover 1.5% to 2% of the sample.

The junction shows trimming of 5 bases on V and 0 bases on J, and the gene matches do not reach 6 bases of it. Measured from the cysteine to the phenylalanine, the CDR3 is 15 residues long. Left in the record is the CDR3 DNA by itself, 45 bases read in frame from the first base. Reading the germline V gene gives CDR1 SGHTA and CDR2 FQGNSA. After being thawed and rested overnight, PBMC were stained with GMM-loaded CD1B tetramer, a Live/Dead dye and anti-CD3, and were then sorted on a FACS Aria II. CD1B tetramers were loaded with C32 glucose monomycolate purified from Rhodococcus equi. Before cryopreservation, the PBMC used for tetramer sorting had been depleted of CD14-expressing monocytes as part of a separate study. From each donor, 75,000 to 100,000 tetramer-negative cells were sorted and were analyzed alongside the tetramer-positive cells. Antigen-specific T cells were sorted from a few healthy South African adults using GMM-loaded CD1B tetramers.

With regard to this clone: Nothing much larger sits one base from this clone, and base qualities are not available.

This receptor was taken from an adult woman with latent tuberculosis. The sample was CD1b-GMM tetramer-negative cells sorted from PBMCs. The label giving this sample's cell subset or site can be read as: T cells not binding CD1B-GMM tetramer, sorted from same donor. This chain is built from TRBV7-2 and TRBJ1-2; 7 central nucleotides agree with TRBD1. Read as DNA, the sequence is TGTGCCAGCAGCCCCGTCGACAGGGCTAACTATGGCTACACCTTC. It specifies CASSPVDRANYGYTF.